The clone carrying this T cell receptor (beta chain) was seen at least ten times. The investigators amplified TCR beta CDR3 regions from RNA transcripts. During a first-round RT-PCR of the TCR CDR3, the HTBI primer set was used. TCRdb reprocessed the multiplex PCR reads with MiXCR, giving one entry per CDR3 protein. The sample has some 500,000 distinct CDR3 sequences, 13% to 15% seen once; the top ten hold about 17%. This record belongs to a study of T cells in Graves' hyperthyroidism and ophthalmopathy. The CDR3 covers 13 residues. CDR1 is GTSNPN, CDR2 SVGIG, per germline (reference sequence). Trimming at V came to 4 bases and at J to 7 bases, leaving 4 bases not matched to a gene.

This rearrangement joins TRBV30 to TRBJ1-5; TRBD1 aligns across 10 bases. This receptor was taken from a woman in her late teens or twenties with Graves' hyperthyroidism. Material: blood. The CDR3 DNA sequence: TGTGCCTGGAAGGGACAGGGGTGGCAGCCCCAGCATTTT. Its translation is CAWKGQGWQPQHF. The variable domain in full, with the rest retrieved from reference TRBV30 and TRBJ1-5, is SQTIHQWPATLVQPVGSPLSLECTVEGTSNPNLYWYRQAAGRGLQLLFYSVGIGQISSEVPQNLSASRPQDRQFILSSKKLLLSDSGFYLCAWKGQGWQPQHFGDGTRLSIL.